This T cell receptor (beta chain) originates from a study of blood T cell repertoires in COVID-19. Measured with immunoSEQ multiplex PCR; TCRdb has only the in-frame clones, and not every one. The data show 150,000 to 200,000 clones, around 90% seen once. After removal of 6 bases from V and 1 base from J, the junction contained 5 bases not matched to a gene. The CDR3 has 16 residues. CDR1 and CDR2 from the germline V gene are LGHDT and YNNKEL (reference sequence). Sequenced input: peripheral blood. The V and J genes are TRBV3-1 (or the pseudogene TRBV3-2) and TRBJ2-3, with 12 bases lining up with TRBD2. The receptor was derived from a man between 40 and 49 years old with acute or convalescent COVID-19. This CDR3 reads CASSQRLAGGTDTQYF. The CDR3 bases are TGTGCCAGCAGTCAACGACTAGCGGGGGGCACAGATACGCAGTATTTT.